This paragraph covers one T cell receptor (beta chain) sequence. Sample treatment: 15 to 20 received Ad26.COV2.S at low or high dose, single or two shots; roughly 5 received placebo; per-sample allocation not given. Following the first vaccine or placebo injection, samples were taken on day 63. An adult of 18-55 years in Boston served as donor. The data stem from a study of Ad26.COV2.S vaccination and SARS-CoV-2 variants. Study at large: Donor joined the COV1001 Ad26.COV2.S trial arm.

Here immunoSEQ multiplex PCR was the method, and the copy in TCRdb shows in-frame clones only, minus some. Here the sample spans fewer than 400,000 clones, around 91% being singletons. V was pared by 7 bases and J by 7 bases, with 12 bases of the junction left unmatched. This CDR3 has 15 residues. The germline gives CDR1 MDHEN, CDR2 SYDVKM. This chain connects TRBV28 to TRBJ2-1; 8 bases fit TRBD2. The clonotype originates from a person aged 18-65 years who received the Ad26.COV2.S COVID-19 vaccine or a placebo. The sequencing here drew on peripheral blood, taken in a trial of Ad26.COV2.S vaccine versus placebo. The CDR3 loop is CASTSTGGPRNEQFF. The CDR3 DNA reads TGTGCCAGCACCTCCACGGGAGGGCCGCGGAATGAGCAGTTCTTC.